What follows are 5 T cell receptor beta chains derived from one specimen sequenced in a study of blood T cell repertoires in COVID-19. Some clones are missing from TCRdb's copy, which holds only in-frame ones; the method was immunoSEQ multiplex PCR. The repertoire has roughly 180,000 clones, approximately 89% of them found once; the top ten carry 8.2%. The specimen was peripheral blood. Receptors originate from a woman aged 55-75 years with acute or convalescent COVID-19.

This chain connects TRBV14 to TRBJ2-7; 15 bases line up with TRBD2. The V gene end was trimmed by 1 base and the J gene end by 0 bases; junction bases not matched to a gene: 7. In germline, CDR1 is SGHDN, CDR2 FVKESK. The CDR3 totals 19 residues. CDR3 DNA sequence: TGTGCCAGCAGCCAAGGGGGGACTAGCGGGAGGCCAAGCTCCTACGAGCAGTACTTC. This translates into CASSQGGTSGRPSSYEQYF.

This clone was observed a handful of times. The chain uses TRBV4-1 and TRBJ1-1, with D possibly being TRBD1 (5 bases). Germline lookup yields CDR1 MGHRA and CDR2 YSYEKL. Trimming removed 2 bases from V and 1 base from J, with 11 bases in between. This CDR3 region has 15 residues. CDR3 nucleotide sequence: TGCGCCAGCAGCCAATCCCAGGGTCAGAACACTGAAGCTTTCTTT. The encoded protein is CASSQSQGQNTEAFF.

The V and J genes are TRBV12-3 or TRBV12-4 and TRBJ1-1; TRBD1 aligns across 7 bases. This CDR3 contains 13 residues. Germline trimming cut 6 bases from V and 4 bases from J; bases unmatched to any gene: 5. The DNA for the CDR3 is TGTGCCAGCAGCAGACAGGGAGGCACTGAAGCTTTCTTT. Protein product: CASSRQGGTEAFF.

CDR3 nucleotides: TGTGCCAGTAGTATCTCTAGCGGGGCCTACAATGAGCAGTTCTTC. It translates to CASSISSGAYNEQFF. The chain joins TRBV19 to TRBJ2-1; 9 bases are a match to TRBD2. CDR3 size: 15 residues. V gave up 3 bases and J gave up 2 bases; unmatched junction bases: 2. CDR1 is LNHDA and CDR2 is SQIVND in the germline V gene (reference sequence).

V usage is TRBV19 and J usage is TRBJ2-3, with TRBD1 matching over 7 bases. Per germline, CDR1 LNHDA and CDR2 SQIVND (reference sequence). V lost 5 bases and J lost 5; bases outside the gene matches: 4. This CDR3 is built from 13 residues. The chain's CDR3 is CASSRQGRDTQYF. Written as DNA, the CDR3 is TGTGCCAGTAGTCGACAGGGTAGAGATACGCAGTATTTT.